The next 28 T cell receptor beta chains were all read from a single sample in a study of cytomegalovirus exposure and HLA in healthy donors. The PCR used 60 Vbeta and 13 Jbeta primers. Some clones are missing from TCRdb's copy, which holds only in-frame ones; the method was immunoSEQ multiplex PCR. The sample gives 150,000 to 200,000 clones, over 75% of which show up once; around 0.98% is in the top ten. The source material was PBMCs. These receptors originate from a woman between 45 and 60 years old in good health and CMV-seropositive.

The chain joins TRBV5-8 to TRBJ1-2; D perhaps matches TRBD1 (5 bases). The CDR3 length is 14 residues. With 2 bases removed from V and 1 base from J, the gap between germline ends came to 9 bases. The germline CDR1 and CDR2 sequences are SGHTS and YDEGEE. CDR3 protein: CASSLRGINYGYTF. The CDR3 DNA is TGTGCCAGCAGCTTACGGGGGATTAACTATGGCTACACCTTC.

This clone was counted once. The CDR3 region is CASSSGQGFQETQYF. CDR3 in DNA: TGTGCCAGCAGCTCGGGACAGGGTTTTCAAGAGACCCAGTACTTC. V and J are TRBV7-3 and TRBJ2-5; 9 nucleotides align to TRBD1. The CDR3 is 15 residues long. Germline V gene sequence: CDR1 SGHTA, CDR2 FQGTGA. V lost 4 bases, J lost 2 bases, and 5 bases stayed unmatched.

The chain recombines TRBV30 with TRBJ2-7; TRBD1 is a possible D gene (6 bases). V lost 6 bases, J lost 1 base, and 10 bases lay in between. Per the germline V gene, CDR1 is GTSNPN and CDR2 is SVGIG (reference sequence). The CDR3 spans 12 residues. CDR3 sequence (DNA): TGTGCCTGTGATACAGGGTCCTACGAGCAGTACTTC. The encoded protein is CACDTGSYEQYF.

The V and J genes are TRBV30 and TRBJ1-3; D possibly corresponds to TRBD1 (6 bases). The germline gives CDR1 GTSNPN, CDR2 SVGIG (reference sequence). V lost 3 bases, J lost 7 bases, and 13 bases lay in between. This CDR3 has 13 amino acids. CDR3 nucleotides: TGTGCCTGGAGGGACAGTCCCGGGAACACCATATATTTT. Its translation is CAWRDSPGNTIYF.

A few counts support this clone. The V call is TRBV5-6, the J call TRBJ1-2, with 7 positions matching TRBD1. The CDR3 totals 16 residues. The trim removed 4 bases at V and 5 bases at J, leaving 14 bases unmatched. CDR1 SGHDT and CDR2 YYEEEE come from the germline V gene. The CDR3 here is CASSPDLTQGNYGYTF. In nucleotides, the CDR3 is TGTGCCAGCAGCCCGGATTTAACACAGGGGAATTATGGCTACACCTTC.

The chain carries TRBV6-6 and TRBJ1-2; 11 nucleotides agree with TRBD1. V lost 5 bases, J lost 4 bases, and 3 bases stayed unmatched. The CDR3 has 14 residues. Per germline, CDR1 MNHNY and CDR2 SVGAGI (reference sequence). CDR3 residues: CASSTGQGAYGYTF. CDR3 sequence (DNA): TGTGCCAGCAGTACCGGACAGGGGGCCTATGGCTACACCTTC.

The V call is TRBV6-5, the J call TRBJ1-6, with D perhaps matching TRBD1 (5 bases). Germline CDR1 is MNHEY and CDR2 is SVGAGI. CDR3 length: 14 residues. Trimming took off 6 bases at V and 11 bases at J, with 17 bases between the two ends. The CDR3 DNA sequence: TGTGCCAGCAGACCTGGGACTTCTAAGCCACCCCTCCACTTT. Translation gives CASRPGTSKPPLHF.

This clone came up a few times. The V and J genes are TRBV15 and TRBJ1-1; no clear D gene. CDR1 and CDR2 (germline): LNHNV, YYDKDF (reference sequence). Trimming left V 0 bases short and J 5 bases short, with 7 bases between. The CDR3 covers 13 residues. The CDR3 sequence: CATSRETGTEAFF. DNA for the CDR3: TGTGCCACCAGCAGAGAGACCGGGACTGAAGCTTTCTTT.

The chain couples TRBV7-2 to TRBJ2-7; TRBD2 aligns across 12 bases. CDR3 length: 17 residues. CDR1 and CDR2 from the germline V gene are SGHTA and FQGNSA. V was pared by 1 base and J by 5 bases, with 9 bases of the junction left unmatched. CDR3 sequence (DNA): TGTGCCAGCAGCTTAGTTTTAGGACTAGCGGGACATGACGAGCAGTACTTC. Amino acid sequence: CASSLVLGLAGHDEQYF. The whole variable domain, filled in from reference TRBV7-2 and TRBJ2-7, reads GAGVSQSPSNKVTEKGKDVELRCDPISGHTALYWYRQSLGQGLEFLIYFQGNSAPDKSGLPSDRFSAERTGGSVSTLTIQRTQQEDSAVYLCASSLVLGLAGHDEQYFGPGTRLTVT.

This sequence joins TRBV11-2 and TRBJ2-5; a weak D match, TRBD2 (5 bases). CDR3 length equals 14 residues. From germline, CDR1 is SGHAT and CDR2 FQNNGV. V lost 0 bases and J lost 7, with 12 bases in between. CDR3 residues: CASSLEVGDGTQYF. The CDR3 nucleotides read TGTGCCAGCAGCTTAGAGGTCGGGGATGGGACCCAGTACTTC.

V gene TRBV6-1 combines with J gene TRBJ1-1; 7 positions agree with TRBD1. CDR3 length equals 14 residues. Trimming cost V 0 bases and J 5 bases; bases outside gene matches: 3. CDR1 is MNHNS, CDR2 SASEGT, per germline. The CDR3 DNA follows: TGTGCCAGCAGTGAAGCGGGACAGAGTACTGAAGCTTTCTTT. It codes for CASSEAGQSTEAFF.

The count of this clone is one. V gene TRBV10-3 combines with J gene TRBJ2-1; 7 bases match TRBD1. V shed 4 bases, J shed 9 bases, and the junction held 6 bases outside the gene matches. From germline, CDR1 is ENHRY and CDR2 SYGVKD. The CDR3 is made up of 13 amino acids. The CDR3 loop is CAISAGGVGEQFF. CDR3 in DNA: TGTGCCATCAGTGCAGGGGGTGTGGGTGAGCAGTTCTTC.

Here the CDR3 DNA reads TGCGCCAGCAGCCTCAGGGGCGGTGGAGATACGCAGTATTTT. Protein product: CASSLRGGGDTQYF. This sequence joins TRBV5-1 and TRBJ2-3; weak D call: TRBD1 (6 bases). Germline V gene sequence: CDR1 SGHRS, CDR2 YFSETQ. CDR3 size: 14 residues. With 4 bases removed from V and 5 bases from J, the gap between germline ends came to 14 bases. Full variable domain (rest looked up from reference TRBV5-1 and TRBJ2-3): KAGVTQTPRYLIKTRGQQVTLSCSPISGHRSVSWYQQTPGQGLQFLFEYFSETQRNKGNFPGRFSGRQFSNSRSEMNVSTLELGDSALYLCASSLRGGGDTQYFGPGTRLTVL.

V gene TRBV10-2 combines with J gene TRBJ2-7, with 7 bases aligning to TRBD1. In germline, CDR1 is WSHSY, CDR2 SAAADI. The CDR3 spans 14 residues. V trimming: 3 bases; J trimming: 3 bases; junction bases outside the gene matches: 5. The CDR3 DNA sequence: TGCGCCAGCAGTGATGGGACAGAGGTCTACGAGCAGTACTTC. Translation: CASSDGTEVYEQYF.

CDR3 protein: CASSVAALAENEQFF. The CDR3 DNA sequence: TGTGCCAGCAGCGTAGCGGCTCTAGCAGAAAATGAGCAGTTCTTC. The chain combines TRBV9 with TRBJ2-1; D may be TRBD2 (5 bases). The CDR3 loop spans 15 amino acids. V was cut by 0 bases and J by 7 bases, with 14 bases left in between. Germline V CDR1 and CDR2: SGDLS, YYNGEE.

This rearrangement joins TRBV10-2 to TRBJ2-7; 11 positions match TRBD2. Losses at the gene ends were 3 bases for V and 2 bases for J; bases not matched to a gene: 3. Per germline, CDR1 WSHSY and CDR2 SAAADI. The CDR3 is 15 residues long. CDR3: CASSDGLAGTYEQYF. CDR3 DNA: TGCGCCAGCAGTGATGGACTAGCGGGTACCTACGAGCAGTACTTC.

This chain uses TRBV30 with TRBJ2-2, with D possibly matching TRBD1 (6 bases). Between the trimmed V and J ends, which lost 4 bases and 7 bases, there was a span of 7 bases. Germline-derived CDR1 and CDR2 are GTSNPN and SVGIG (reference sequence). This CDR3 region has 11 residues. The CDR3 loop reads CAWIQGGELFF. CDR3 DNA sequence: TGTGCCTGGATACAGGGCGGGGAGCTGTTTTTT.

The gene calls are TRBV6-1 and TRBJ1-3; D is ambiguous. V dropped 4 bases and J dropped 3 bases, with 10 bases sitting between them. Germline values: CDR1 MNHNS, CDR2 SASEGT. This CDR3 has 14 residues. CDR3 coding DNA: TGTGCCAGCAGTGCCCCGACATATGGAAACACCATATATTTT. Translation gives CASSAPTYGNTIYF.

The CDR3 DNA sequence: TGTGCCAGCAGCTTAGGCGGCCGGGAGACCCAGTACTTC. Translation gives CASSLGGRETQYF. This rearrangement joins TRBV11-3 to TRBJ2-5; D remains ambiguous. Germline assignment: CDR1 SGHNT and CDR2 YENEEA. V was pared by 1 base and J by 5 bases, with 8 bases between. The CDR3 length is 13 residues.

This clone was counted a single time. The chain couples TRBV7-2 to TRBJ1-6; perhaps TRBD1 as D (6 bases). Germline lookup yields CDR1 SGHTA and CDR2 FQGNSA. The CDR3 has 18 residues. The ends were cut back, 1 base at V and 7 bases at J, with 20 bases in the middle. The CDR3, as DNA: TGTGCCAGCAGCTTAGTACCATTGGCAGGGGTCGGCAATTCACCCCTCCACTTT. Encoded protein: CASSLVPLAGVGNSPLHF. The variable domain in full, completed from reference TRBV7-2 and TRBJ1-6, reads GAGVSQSPSNKVTEKGKDVELRCDPISGHTALYWYRQSLGQGLEFLIYFQGNSAPDKSGLPSDRFSAERTGGSVSTLTIQRTQQEDSAVYLCASSLVPLAGVGNSPLHFGNGTRLTVT.

CDR3 loop: CASSLVLAGGNNEQFF. CDR3 in DNA: TGCGCCAGCAGCTTGGTATTAGCGGGGGGGAACAATGAGCAGTTCTTC. V is TRBV5-1 and J is TRBJ2-1; 11 nucleotides match TRBD2. The CDR3 spans 16 residues. Germline V gene data show CDR1 as SGHRS and CDR2 as YFSETQ. V dropped 0 bases and J dropped 5; count of bases not matched to a gene: 4.

This clone showed up just a few times. The CDR3 protein is CASSEGQGIEQFF. The CDR3 nucleotides are TGTGCCAGCAGCGAGGGCCAGGGGATTGAGCAGTTCTTC. V is TRBV11-2 and J is TRBJ2-1; TRBD1 is a possible D gene (6 bases). The germline V and J ends were trimmed by 5 bases and 9 bases, with 14 bases remaining between them. Germline CDR1 and CDR2: SGHAT and FQNNGV. The CDR3 has 13 residues.

V and J are TRBV10-2 and TRBJ1-1; D is possibly TRBD1 (5 bases). CDR3 length: 15 amino acids. The V gene lost 8 bases and the J gene lost 5 bases, with 21 bases spanning the gap. Germline assignment: CDR1 WSHSY and CDR2 SAAADI. CDR3 protein: CASLISVGRGTEAFF. The CDR3 DNA sequence: TGCGCCAGCCTAATTTCCGTTGGTCGGGGGACTGAAGCTTTCTTT.

V usage is TRBV7-2 and J usage is TRBJ1-1, with TRBD1 matching 7 bases. Trimming removed 3 bases from V and 4 bases from J; junction bases left unmatched: 8. The CDR3 extends over 15 amino acids. Germline V gene lookup returns CDR1 SGHTA and CDR2 FQGNSA. CDR3 sequence: CASSFRTGVGTEAFF. The CDR3 DNA reads TGTGCCAGCAGCTTTAGGACAGGCGTCGGCACTGAAGCTTTCTTT.

The chain carries TRBV5-1 and TRBJ1-1, with D maybe TRBD1 (6 bases). V lost 4 bases and J lost 0, with 10 bases in between. Per the germline V gene, CDR1 is SGHRS and CDR2 is YFSETQ. The CDR3 is 14 amino acids. DNA of the CDR3: TGCGCCAGCAGCCGAGGGGGTATGAACACTGAAGCTTTCTTT. It yields the protein CASSRGGMNTEAFF. The variable domain in full, completed from reference TRBV5-1 and TRBJ1-1, reads KAGVTQTPRYLIKTRGQQVTLSCSPISGHRSVSWYQQTPGQGLQFLFEYFSETQRNKGNFPGRFSGRQFSNSRSEMNVSTLELGDSALYLCASSRGGMNTEAFFGQGTRLTVV.

This clone appeared a few times. This chain joins TRBV2 and TRBJ1-5, with 9 bases aligning to TRBD1. The CDR3 consists of 14 residues. The V segment lost 8 bases and the J segment 4 bases; nucleotides outside the gene matches: 6. The germline V gene has CDR1 SNHLY and CDR2 FYNNEI. The CDR3 bases are TGTGCCAGCCAGGGGGGGACAGGGAATCAGCCCCAGCATTTT. This encodes CASQGGTGNQPQHF.

There are a few counts of this clone. The V call is TRBV7-3, the J call TRBJ2-7; TRBD1 matches at 10 bases. The CDR3 sequence is 14 residues long. CDR1 and CDR2 (germline): SGHTA, FQGTGA. V lost 5 bases to trimming and J lost 2 bases; unmatched junction nucleotides: 3. The CDR3 nucleotides are TGTGCCAGCAGCATAGACAGGGGGCCCTACGAGCAGTACTTC. Translated: CASSIDRGPYEQYF.

In its sample, this clone was seen once. V gene TRBV7-9 combines with J gene TRBJ1-2; 7 bases are shared with TRBD1. Trimming at V came to 0 bases and at J to 8 bases, leaving 9 bases not matched to a gene. The CDR3 is made up of 15 amino acids. Germline CDR1 SEHNR, CDR2 FQNEAQ (reference sequence). This CDR3 reads CASSLANETGTGYTF. The CDR3 nucleotides read TGTGCCAGCAGCTTAGCGAACGAGACAGGGACCGGCTACACCTTC.